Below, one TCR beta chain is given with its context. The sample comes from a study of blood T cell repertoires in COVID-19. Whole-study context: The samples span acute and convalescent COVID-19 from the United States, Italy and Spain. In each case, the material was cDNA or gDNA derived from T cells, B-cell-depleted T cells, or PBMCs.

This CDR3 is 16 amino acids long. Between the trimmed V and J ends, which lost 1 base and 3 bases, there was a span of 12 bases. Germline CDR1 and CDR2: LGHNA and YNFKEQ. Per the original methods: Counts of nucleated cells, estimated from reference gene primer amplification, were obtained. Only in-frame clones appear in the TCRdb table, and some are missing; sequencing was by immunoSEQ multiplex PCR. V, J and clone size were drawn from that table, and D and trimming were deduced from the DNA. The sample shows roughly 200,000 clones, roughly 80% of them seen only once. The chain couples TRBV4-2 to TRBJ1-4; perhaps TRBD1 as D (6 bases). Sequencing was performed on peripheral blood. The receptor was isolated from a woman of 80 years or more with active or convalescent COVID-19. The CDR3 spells CASSQVKTGPNEKLFF. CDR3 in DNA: TGTGCCAGCAGCCAAGTAAAGACAGGCCCTAATGAAAAACTGTTTTTT.